The present TCR beta chain was sequenced within a study of blood T cell repertoires in COVID-19. This CDR3 is 14 amino acids long. The V segment lost 0 bases and the J segment 3 bases; nucleotides outside the gene matches: 3. Germline V gene lookup returns CDR1 SGHRS and CDR2 YFSETQ. Produced via immunoSEQ multiplex PCR; TCRdb's table is partial and in-frame only. The data contain about 150,000 clones, roughly 87% of them singletons. The clonotype was recovered from a woman aged 40 to 55 who had been exposed to COVID-19. Sequences were obtained from PBMCs or T cells enriched from blood (not recorded which). The gene calls are TRBV5-1 and TRBJ2-7, with TRBD1 matching over 7 bases. CDR3 region: CASSLVQGVYEQYF. DNA of the CDR3: TGCGCCAGCAGCTTGGTCCAGGGGGTCTACGAGCAGTACTTC.